Listed below are T cell receptor beta chains from one sample, sequenced in a study of blood T cells in healthy people across ages. Using its own MiXCR run on the 5' RACE reads, TCRdb lists one record per CDR3 protein. The table shows approximately 1,700,000 distinct CDR3 sequences, with 30% to 40% occurring only once. Sequencing input: blood. These receptors originate from a human donor in good health. Each CDR3 is given with its conserved first and last residue. The order of the fields is clone size, D gene, J gene, V gene, CDR3 DNA, CDR3 protein. D genes are given only for firm matches. Not all rows give a size; the values are once, few, many and, for expanded clones, a class.

abundance: -
d_gene: -
j_gene: TRBJ1-1
v_gene: TRBV12-5
CDR3nt: TGTGCTAGTGGTTTTAGTACCGGGACTAAGAGCACTGAAGCTTTCTTT
CDR3aa: CASGFSTGTKSTEAFF

abundance: few
d_gene: -
j_gene: TRBJ2-1
v_gene: TRBV20-1
CDR3nt: TGCAGTGCTAGAAGTCTGACTAGAAGTAGTACATACAATGAGCAGTTCTTC
CDR3aa: CSARSLTRSSTYNEQFF

abundance: -
d_gene: -
j_gene: TRBJ2-3
v_gene: TRBV20-1
CDR3nt: TGCAGTGCTAGAGCTCGTGATGATACGCAGTATTTT
CDR3aa: CSARARDDTQYF

abundance: -
d_gene: -
j_gene: TRBJ2-5
v_gene: TRBV7-9
CDR3nt: TGTGCCAGCAGCTTGGATGCCGGCAATGAGCAGTACTTC
CDR3aa: CASSLDAGNEQYF

abundance: -
d_gene: TRBD1
j_gene: TRBJ2-3
v_gene: TRBV5-1
CDR3nt: TGCGCCAGCAGCTTGGCCTTGGGACAGGGGTGGTATAGCACAGTTACGCAGTATTTT
CDR3aa: CASSLALGQGWYSTVTQYF

abundance: few
d_gene: -
j_gene: TRBJ1-2
v_gene: TRBV13
CDR3nt: TGTGCCAGCAGCCCCCTGGGGGCGGAGGGCTACACCTTC
CDR3aa: CASSPLGAEGYTF

abundance: -
d_gene: TRBD1
j_gene: TRBJ1-3
v_gene: TRBV29-1
CDR3nt: TGCAGCGTTGAAGTCGGGACAGCGGGCGGAAACACCATATATTTT
CDR3aa: CSVEVGTAGGNTIYF

abundance: -
d_gene: -
j_gene: TRBJ2-5
v_gene: TRBV19
CDR3nt: TGTGCCAGTAGTAGTCCTGGACAGACCCACCTGGAGCAGTACTTC
CDR3aa: CASSSPGQTHLEQYF

abundance: -
d_gene: -
j_gene: TRBJ1-4
v_gene: TRBV12-3/TRBV12-4
CDR3nt: TGTGCCAGCAGCGTCAGCACCTCTAATGAAAAACTGTTTTTT
CDR3aa: CASSVSTSNEKLFF

abundance: -
d_gene: TRBD2
j_gene: TRBJ2-5
v_gene: TRBV20-1
CDR3nt: TGCAGTGCTCGTAAAGCGGGACTAGCAATAGCAGAGACCCAGTACTTC
CDR3aa: CSARKAGLAIAETQYF

abundance: few
d_gene: TRBD1
j_gene: TRBJ1-2
v_gene: TRBV6-5
CDR3nt: TGTGCCAGCACCCGACAGGGACATGGCTACACCTTC
CDR3aa: CASTRQGHGYTF

abundance: few
d_gene: -
j_gene: TRBJ2-3
v_gene: TRBV18
CDR3nt: TGTGCCAGCTCACCATACTATGACAGCACAGATACGCAGTATTTT
CDR3aa: CASSPYYDSTDTQYF

abundance: few
d_gene: -
j_gene: TRBJ2-7
v_gene: TRBV7-3
CDR3nt: TGTGCCAGCAGCTTCTTCTCGGGGCCGACCTACGAGCAGTACTTC
CDR3aa: CASSFFSGPTYEQYF

abundance: few
d_gene: -
j_gene: TRBJ2-5
v_gene: TRBV7-2
CDR3nt: TGTGCCAGCAGCTTAGTCGGTTTAATGGGTTTGGGGACCCAGTACTTC
CDR3aa: CASSLVGLMGLGTQYF

abundance: once
d_gene: -
j_gene: TRBJ1-2
v_gene: TRBV28
CDR3nt: TGTGCCAGCAGTGTTCGGGACACCATTAACTATGGCTACACCTTC
CDR3aa: CASSVRDTINYGYTF

abundance: once
d_gene: -
j_gene: TRBJ2-1
v_gene: TRBV5-1
CDR3nt: TGCGCCACACGTCCGGAGACTTACAATGAGCAGTTCTTC
CDR3aa: CATRPETYNEQFF

abundance: -
d_gene: TRBD1
j_gene: TRBJ2-3
v_gene: TRBV29-1
CDR3nt: TGCAGCGCCAGCCAGGGGGTGACAGATACGCAGTATTTT
CDR3aa: CSASQGVTDTQYF

abundance: -
d_gene: TRBD2
j_gene: TRBJ2-1
v_gene: TRBV7-6
CDR3nt: TGTGCCAGCAGCCTAGGAGCGGGGGCCGCCTACAATGAGCAGTTCTTC
CDR3aa: CASSLGAGAAYNEQFF

abundance: few
d_gene: TRBD1
j_gene: TRBJ1-2
v_gene: TRBV2
CDR3nt: TGTGCCAGCAGTGAATCGGGACAGGGGGAGGTCTATGGCTACACCTTC
CDR3aa: CASSESGQGEVYGYTF

abundance: -
d_gene: TRBD2
j_gene: TRBJ2-3
v_gene: TRBV11-1
CDR3nt: TGTGCCAGCAGCTTATCTCAGGCTAGCGGGGCCCGTGGCACGCAGTATTTT
CDR3aa: CASSLSQASGARGTQYF

abundance: -
d_gene: -
j_gene: TRBJ2-7
v_gene: TRBV2
CDR3nt: TGTGCCAGCAGTCTACGGACCTCCCTCGAGCAGTACTTC
CDR3aa: CASSLRTSLEQYF

abundance: -
d_gene: TRBD1
j_gene: TRBJ1-1
v_gene: TRBV6-1
CDR3nt: TGTGCCAGCAGGGTGACAGGGGTAACTGAAGCTTTCTTT
CDR3aa: CASRVTGVTEAFF

abundance: few
d_gene: -
j_gene: TRBJ2-5
v_gene: TRBV12-3/TRBV12-4
CDR3nt: TGTGCCAGCAGCCTTTTGGGCGTAGGAGAGACCCAGTACTTC
CDR3aa: CASSLLGVGETQYF

abundance: many
d_gene: -
j_gene: TRBJ2-1
v_gene: TRBV29-1
CDR3nt: TGCAGCGTCCAAGAGGCTAGCTACAATGAGCAGTTCTTC
CDR3aa: CSVQEASYNEQFF

abundance: -
d_gene: -
j_gene: TRBJ2-3
v_gene: TRBV20-1
CDR3nt: TGCAGTGCGTACGATACTATCCGGGGGATACGAGATACGCAGTATTTT
CDR3aa: CSAYDTIRGIRDTQYF

abundance: -
d_gene: -
j_gene: TRBJ1-2
v_gene: TRBV6-5
CDR3nt: TGTGCCACCCGGGCAGTCAACTATGGCTACACCTTC
CDR3aa: CATRAVNYGYTF

abundance: -
d_gene: -
j_gene: TRBJ2-5
v_gene: TRBV19
CDR3nt: TGTGCCAGTAGTATCGACGGGGAAGAGACCCAGTACTTC
CDR3aa: CASSIDGEETQYF

abundance: -
d_gene: -
j_gene: TRBJ1-2
v_gene: TRBV24-1
CDR3nt: TGTGCCACCAGTGATTCACGGGTAACCAGCGGTGGCTACACCTTC
CDR3aa: CATSDSRVTSGGYTF

abundance: -
d_gene: -
j_gene: TRBJ1-6
v_gene: TRBV5-6
CDR3nt: TGTGCCAGCAGCTTGGGGGGCAGTTCACCCCTCCACTTT
CDR3aa: CASSLGGSSPLHF

abundance: -
d_gene: TRBD1
j_gene: TRBJ1-2
v_gene: TRBV18
CDR3nt: TGTGCCAGCTCACCACCTAATCGACAGGGTGGCTACACCTTC
CDR3aa: CASSPPNRQGGYTF

abundance: -
d_gene: -
j_gene: TRBJ1-2
v_gene: TRBV5-1
CDR3nt: TGCGCCAGCAGCTTTACCTGGGACGATGGCTACACCTTC
CDR3aa: CASSFTWDDGYTF

abundance: -
d_gene: -
j_gene: TRBJ2-3
v_gene: TRBV20-1
CDR3nt: TGCAGTGCTGAAATTCCAGATACGCAGTATTTT
CDR3aa: CSAEIPDTQYF

abundance: -
d_gene: TRBD2
j_gene: TRBJ2-3
v_gene: TRBV4-3
CDR3nt: TGCGCCAGCAGCCAAGAACCAGCGGGACTCACAGATACGCAGTATTTT
CDR3aa: CASSQEPAGLTDTQYF

abundance: few
d_gene: -
j_gene: TRBJ2-1
v_gene: TRBV5-1
CDR3nt: TGCGCCAGCAGCTCGCAGGGGGGATACAATGAGCAGTTCTTC
CDR3aa: CASSSQGGYNEQFF

abundance: -
d_gene: -
j_gene: TRBJ2-5
v_gene: TRBV10-3
CDR3nt: TGTGCCACGCTACGGGACCGCCAAGAGACCCAGTACTTC
CDR3aa: CATLRDRQETQYF

abundance: -
d_gene: TRBD1
j_gene: TRBJ2-7
v_gene: TRBV4-2
CDR3nt: TGTACCAGCAGCCAATACAGGGGTGGGCCGTACGAGCAGTACTTC
CDR3aa: CTSSQYRGGPYEQYF

abundance: -
d_gene: -
j_gene: TRBJ2-3
v_gene: TRBV7-3
CDR3nt: TGTGCCAGCAGCCCTCGACCCGGGGCAGATACGCAGTATTTT
CDR3aa: CASSPRPGADTQYF

abundance: -
d_gene: -
j_gene: TRBJ1-1
v_gene: TRBV5-1
CDR3nt: TGCGCCAGCAGCACCTCTCGTGGGGGGCAAGTTAACGGAGCTTTCTTT
CDR3aa: CASSTSRGGQVNGAFF

abundance: once
d_gene: TRBD1
j_gene: TRBJ2-7
v_gene: TRBV7-2
CDR3nt: TGTGCCAGCAGCTTAGAAGGGGGCAGGGGGCTAATCACCTACGAGCAGTACTTC
CDR3aa: CASSLEGGRGLITYEQYF

abundance: -
d_gene: -
j_gene: TRBJ2-2
v_gene: TRBV6-1
CDR3nt: TGTGCCAGCACCCGACTAATAACGAACACCGGGGAGCTGTTTTTT
CDR3aa: CASTRLITNTGELFF

abundance: once
d_gene: -
j_gene: TRBJ2-2
v_gene: TRBV5-1
CDR3nt: TGCGCCAGCAGCTCACGGACATCGAACACCGGGGAGCTGTTTTTT
CDR3aa: CASSSRTSNTGELFF

abundance: -
d_gene: TRBD1
j_gene: TRBJ2-7
v_gene: TRBV13
CDR3nt: TGTGCCAGCAGCTTAGGTGGGGACAGAACCTACGAGCAGTACTTC
CDR3aa: CASSLGGDRTYEQYF

abundance: -
d_gene: TRBD1
j_gene: TRBJ1-1
v_gene: TRBV29-1
CDR3nt: TGCAGCGTTACAGGGGCGGACACTGAAGCTTTCTTT
CDR3aa: CSVTGADTEAFF

abundance: few
d_gene: TRBD1
j_gene: TRBJ2-1
v_gene: TRBV20-1
CDR3nt: TGCAGTGCTTGGGACAGGCCGTATTTAGGGTACAATGAGCAGTTCTTC
CDR3aa: CSAWDRPYLGYNEQFF

abundance: -
d_gene: TRBD1
j_gene: TRBJ1-2
v_gene: TRBV7-9
CDR3nt: TGTGCCAGCAGCTTCCGAGGACAGGTCGTATTTGGCTACACCTTC
CDR3aa: CASSFRGQVVFGYTF

abundance: few
d_gene: -
j_gene: TRBJ2-7
v_gene: TRBV6-1
CDR3nt: TGTGCCAGCAGTGACTCCGTCGGACAGCCCTACGAGCAGTACTTC
CDR3aa: CASSDSVGQPYEQYF

abundance: few
d_gene: TRBD1
j_gene: TRBJ1-5
v_gene: TRBV10-3
CDR3nt: TGTGCCATCAGTGAGTCGGGACAGTCCAATCAGCCCCAGCATTTT
CDR3aa: CAISESGQSNQPQHF

abundance: few
d_gene: -
j_gene: TRBJ1-1
v_gene: TRBV10-3
CDR3nt: TGTGCCATCAGCTCGGACGGGCAAAAAGCTTTCTTT
CDR3aa: CAISSDGQKAFF